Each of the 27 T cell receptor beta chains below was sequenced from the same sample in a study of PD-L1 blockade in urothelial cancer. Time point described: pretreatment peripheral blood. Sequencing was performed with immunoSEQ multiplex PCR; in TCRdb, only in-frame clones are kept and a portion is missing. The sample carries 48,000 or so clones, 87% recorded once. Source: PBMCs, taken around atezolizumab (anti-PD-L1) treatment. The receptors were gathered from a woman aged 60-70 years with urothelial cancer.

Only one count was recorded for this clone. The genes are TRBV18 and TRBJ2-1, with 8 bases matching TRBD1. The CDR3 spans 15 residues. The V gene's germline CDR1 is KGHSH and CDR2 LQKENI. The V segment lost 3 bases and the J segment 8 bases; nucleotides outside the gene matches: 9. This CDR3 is CASSPSAGGSDEQFF. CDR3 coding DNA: TGTGCCAGCTCACCCTCGGCAGGGGGCTCCGATGAGCAGTTCTTC.

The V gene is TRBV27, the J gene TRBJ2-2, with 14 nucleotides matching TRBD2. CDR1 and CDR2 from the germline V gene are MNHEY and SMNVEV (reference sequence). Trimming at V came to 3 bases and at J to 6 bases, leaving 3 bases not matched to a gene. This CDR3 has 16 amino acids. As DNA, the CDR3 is TGTGCCAGCAGTTTGGGACTAGCGGGAGCATCCGGGGAGCTGTTTTTT. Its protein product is CASSLGLAGASGELFF.

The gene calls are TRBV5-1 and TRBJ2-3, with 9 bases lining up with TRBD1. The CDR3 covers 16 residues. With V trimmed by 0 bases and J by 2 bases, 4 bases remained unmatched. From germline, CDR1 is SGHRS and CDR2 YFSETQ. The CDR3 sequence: CASSLDGQGSTDTQYF. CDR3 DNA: TGCGCCAGCAGCTTGGATGGACAGGGGTCCACAGATACGCAGTATTTT.

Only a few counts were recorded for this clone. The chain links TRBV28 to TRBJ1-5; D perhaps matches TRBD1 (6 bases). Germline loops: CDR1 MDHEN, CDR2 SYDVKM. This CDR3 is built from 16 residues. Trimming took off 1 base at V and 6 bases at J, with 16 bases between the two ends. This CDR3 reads CASSLSAGAVSQPQHF. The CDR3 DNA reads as TGTGCCAGCAGTTTATCGGCGGGGGCGGTTAGTCAGCCCCAGCATTTT.

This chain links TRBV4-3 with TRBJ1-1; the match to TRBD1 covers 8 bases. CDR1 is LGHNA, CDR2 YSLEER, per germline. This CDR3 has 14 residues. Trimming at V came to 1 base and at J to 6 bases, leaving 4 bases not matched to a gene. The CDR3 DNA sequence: TGCGCCAGCAGCCAAGTGGCAGGGGGCCCTGAAGCTTTCTTT. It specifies CASSQVAGGPEAFF.

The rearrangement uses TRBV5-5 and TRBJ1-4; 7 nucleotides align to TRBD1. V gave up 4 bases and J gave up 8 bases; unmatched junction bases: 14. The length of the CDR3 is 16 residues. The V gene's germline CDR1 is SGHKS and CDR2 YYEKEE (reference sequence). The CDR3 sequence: CASSLERQGVWEKLFF. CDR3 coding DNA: TGTGCCAGCAGCCTGGAGCGACAGGGCGTTTGGGAAAAACTGTTTTTT.

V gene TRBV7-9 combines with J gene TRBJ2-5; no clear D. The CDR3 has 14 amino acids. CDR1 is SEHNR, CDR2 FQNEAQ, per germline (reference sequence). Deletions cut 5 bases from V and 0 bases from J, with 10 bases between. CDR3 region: CASSDTLYQETQYF. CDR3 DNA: TGTGCCAGCAGCGACACCTTATACCAAGAGACCCAGTACTTC. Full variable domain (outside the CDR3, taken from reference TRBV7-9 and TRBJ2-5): DTGVSQNPRHKITKRGQNVTFRCDPISEHNRLYWYRQTLGQGPEFLTYFQNEAQLEKSRLLSDRFSAERPKGSFSTLEIQRTEQGDSAMYLCASSDTLYQETQYFGPGTRLLVL.

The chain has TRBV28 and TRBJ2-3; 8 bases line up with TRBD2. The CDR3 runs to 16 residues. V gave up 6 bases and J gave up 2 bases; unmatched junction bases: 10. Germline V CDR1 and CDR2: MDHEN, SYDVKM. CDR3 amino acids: CASSASGLAFTDTQYF. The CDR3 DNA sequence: TGTGCCAGCAGCGCGTCCGGACTAGCCTTCACAGATACGCAGTATTTT.

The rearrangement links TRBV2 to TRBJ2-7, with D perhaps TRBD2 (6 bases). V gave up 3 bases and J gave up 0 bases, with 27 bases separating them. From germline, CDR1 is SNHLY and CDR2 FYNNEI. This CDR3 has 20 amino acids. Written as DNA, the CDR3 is TGTGCCAGCAGTGAGGGGAGGATAGCGGACCTGGGGTGGATCTCCTACGAGCAGTACTTC. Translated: CASSEGRIADLGWISYEQYF.

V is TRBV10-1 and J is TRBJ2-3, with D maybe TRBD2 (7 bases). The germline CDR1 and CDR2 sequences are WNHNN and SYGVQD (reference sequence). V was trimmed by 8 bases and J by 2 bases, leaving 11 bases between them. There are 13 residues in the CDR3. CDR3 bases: TGCGCCAGCGGGGGGGCTCACACAGATACGCAGTATTTT. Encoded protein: CASGGAHTDTQYF.

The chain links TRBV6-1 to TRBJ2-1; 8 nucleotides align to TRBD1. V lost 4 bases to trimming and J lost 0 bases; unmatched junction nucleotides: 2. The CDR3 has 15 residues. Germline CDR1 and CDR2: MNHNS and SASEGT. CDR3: CASSAGQVSYNEQFF. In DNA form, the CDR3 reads TGTGCCAGCAGTGCGGGACAGGTCTCCTACAATGAGCAGTTCTTC.

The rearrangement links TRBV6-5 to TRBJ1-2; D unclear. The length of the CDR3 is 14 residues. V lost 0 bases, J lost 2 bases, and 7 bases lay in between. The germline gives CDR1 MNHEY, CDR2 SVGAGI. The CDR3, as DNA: TGTGCCAGCAGTTACTCTCGGGGAAACTATGGCTACACCTTC. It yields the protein CASSYSRGNYGYTF.

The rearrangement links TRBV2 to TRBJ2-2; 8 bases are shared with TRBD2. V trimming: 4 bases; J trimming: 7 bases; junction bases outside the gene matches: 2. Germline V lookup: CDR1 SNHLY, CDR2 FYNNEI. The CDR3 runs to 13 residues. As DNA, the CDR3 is TGTGCCAGCAGTGTGACTAGCGTCGGGGAGCTGTTTTTT. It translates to CASSVTSVGELFF.

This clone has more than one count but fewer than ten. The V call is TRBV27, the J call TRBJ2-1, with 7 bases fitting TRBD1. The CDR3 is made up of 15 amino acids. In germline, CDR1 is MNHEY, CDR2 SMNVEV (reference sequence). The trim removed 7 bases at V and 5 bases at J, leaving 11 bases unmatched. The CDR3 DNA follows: TGTGCCAGCAAAGGGCTGGACAGGCGTCACAATGAGCAGTTCTTC. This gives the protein CASKGLDRRHNEQFF.

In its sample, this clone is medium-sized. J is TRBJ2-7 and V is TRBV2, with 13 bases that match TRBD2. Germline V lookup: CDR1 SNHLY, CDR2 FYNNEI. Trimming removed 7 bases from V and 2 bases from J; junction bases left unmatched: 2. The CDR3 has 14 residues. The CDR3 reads CASIGTSGTYEQYF. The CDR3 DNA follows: TGTGCCAGCATAGGGACTAGCGGGACCTACGAGCAGTACTTC.

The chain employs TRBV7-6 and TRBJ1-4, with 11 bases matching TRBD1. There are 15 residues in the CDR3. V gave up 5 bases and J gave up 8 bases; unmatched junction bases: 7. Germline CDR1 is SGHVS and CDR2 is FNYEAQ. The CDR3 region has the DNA TGTGCCAGCAGCGTCGGGACAGGGGGATCAGAAAAACTGTTTTTT. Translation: CASSVGTGGSEKLFF.

CDR3 sequence (DNA): TGTGCCAGCAGCTCCAGGGGGCGCGGGACCTACGAGCAGTACTTC. This codes for CASSSRGRGTYEQYF. The chain joins TRBV7-8 to TRBJ2-7; the match to TRBD1 covers 8 bases. There are 15 residues in the CDR3. Unmatched junction bases numbered 7, after V lost 4 bases and J lost 2 bases. Germline-derived CDR1 and CDR2 are SGHVS and FQNEAQ.

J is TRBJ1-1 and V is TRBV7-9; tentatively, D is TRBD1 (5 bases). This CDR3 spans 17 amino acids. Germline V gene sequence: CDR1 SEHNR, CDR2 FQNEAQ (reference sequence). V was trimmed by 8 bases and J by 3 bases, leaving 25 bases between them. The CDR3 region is CASRRTFREPGDTEAFF. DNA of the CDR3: TGTGCCAGCCGCCGGACTTTTAGGGAACCGGGGGACACTGAAGCTTTCTTT.

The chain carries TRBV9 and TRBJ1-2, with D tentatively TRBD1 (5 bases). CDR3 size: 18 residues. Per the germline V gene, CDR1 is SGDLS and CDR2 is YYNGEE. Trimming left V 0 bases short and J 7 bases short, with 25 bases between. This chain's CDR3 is CASSVATGAGKPGGGYTF. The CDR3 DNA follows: TGTGCCAGCAGCGTAGCTACTGGGGCAGGGAAACCGGGAGGTGGCTACACCTTC.

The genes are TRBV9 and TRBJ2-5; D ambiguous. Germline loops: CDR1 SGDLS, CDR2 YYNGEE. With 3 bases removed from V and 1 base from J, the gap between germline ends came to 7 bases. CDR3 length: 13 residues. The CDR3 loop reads CASSAQFQETQYF. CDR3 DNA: TGTGCCAGCAGCGCACAGTTCCAAGAGACCCAGTACTTC.

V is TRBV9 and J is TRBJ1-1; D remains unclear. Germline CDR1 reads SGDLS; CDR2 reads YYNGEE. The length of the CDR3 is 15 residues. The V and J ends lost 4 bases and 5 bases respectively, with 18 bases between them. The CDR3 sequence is CASSYDTSRNTEAFF. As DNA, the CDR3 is TGTGCCAGCAGCTATGACACTTCCCGAAATACTGAAGCTTTCTTT. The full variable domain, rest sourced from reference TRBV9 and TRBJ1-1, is DSGVTQTPKHLITATGQRVTLRCSPRSGDLSVYWYQQSLDQGLQFLIQYYNGEERAKGNILERFSAQQFPDLHSELNLSSLELGDSALYFCASSYDTSRNTEAFFGQGTRLTVV.

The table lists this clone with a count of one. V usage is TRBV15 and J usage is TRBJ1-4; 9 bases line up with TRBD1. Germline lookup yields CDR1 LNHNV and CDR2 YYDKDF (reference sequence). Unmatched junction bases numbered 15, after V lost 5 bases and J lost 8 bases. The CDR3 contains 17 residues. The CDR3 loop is CATSGTDRGAIAEKLFF. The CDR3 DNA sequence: TGTGCCACCAGCGGAACGGACAGGGGAGCGATTGCGGAAAAACTGTTTTTT.

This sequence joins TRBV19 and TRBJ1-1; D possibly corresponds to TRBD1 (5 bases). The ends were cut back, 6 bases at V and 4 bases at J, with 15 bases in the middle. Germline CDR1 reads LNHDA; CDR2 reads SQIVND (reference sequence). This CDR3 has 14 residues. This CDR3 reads CASRTQGGGTEAFF. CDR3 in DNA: TGTGCCAGTAGAACCCAGGGAGGAGGCACTGAAGCTTTCTTT.

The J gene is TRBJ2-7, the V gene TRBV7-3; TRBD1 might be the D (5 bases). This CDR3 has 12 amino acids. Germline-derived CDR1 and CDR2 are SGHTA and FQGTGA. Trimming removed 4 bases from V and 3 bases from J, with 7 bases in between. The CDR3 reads CASSSTGYEQYF. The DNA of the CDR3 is TGTGCCAGCAGCTCTACAGGCTACGAGCAGTACTTC.

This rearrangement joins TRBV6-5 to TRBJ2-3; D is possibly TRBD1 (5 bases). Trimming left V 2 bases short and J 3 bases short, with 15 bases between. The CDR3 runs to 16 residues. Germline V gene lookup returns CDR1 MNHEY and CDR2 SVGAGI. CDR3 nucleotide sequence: TGTGCCAGCAGTTACCTCCAGGGCCTTGGGACAGATACGCAGTATTTT. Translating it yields CASSYLQGLGTDTQYF.

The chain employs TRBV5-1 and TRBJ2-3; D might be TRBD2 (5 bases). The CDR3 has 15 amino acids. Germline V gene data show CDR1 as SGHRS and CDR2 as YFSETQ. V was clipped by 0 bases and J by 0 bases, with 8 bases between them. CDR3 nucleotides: TGCGCCAGCAGCTTGGGACTACCTAGCACAGATACGCAGTATTTT. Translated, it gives CASSLGLPSTDTQYF.

For the CDR3, the DNA is TGTGCCAGCAGCTCCTCAGCGGGGAGTTACAATGAGCAGTTCTTC. It yields the protein CASSSSAGSYNEQFF. This chain joins TRBV7-3 and TRBJ2-1; the match to TRBD2 covers 7 bases. The germline V gene has CDR1 SGHTA and CDR2 FQGTGA. This CDR3 has 15 amino acids. With 4 bases clipped from V and 4 bases from J, the junction kept 7 bases outside the gene matches.